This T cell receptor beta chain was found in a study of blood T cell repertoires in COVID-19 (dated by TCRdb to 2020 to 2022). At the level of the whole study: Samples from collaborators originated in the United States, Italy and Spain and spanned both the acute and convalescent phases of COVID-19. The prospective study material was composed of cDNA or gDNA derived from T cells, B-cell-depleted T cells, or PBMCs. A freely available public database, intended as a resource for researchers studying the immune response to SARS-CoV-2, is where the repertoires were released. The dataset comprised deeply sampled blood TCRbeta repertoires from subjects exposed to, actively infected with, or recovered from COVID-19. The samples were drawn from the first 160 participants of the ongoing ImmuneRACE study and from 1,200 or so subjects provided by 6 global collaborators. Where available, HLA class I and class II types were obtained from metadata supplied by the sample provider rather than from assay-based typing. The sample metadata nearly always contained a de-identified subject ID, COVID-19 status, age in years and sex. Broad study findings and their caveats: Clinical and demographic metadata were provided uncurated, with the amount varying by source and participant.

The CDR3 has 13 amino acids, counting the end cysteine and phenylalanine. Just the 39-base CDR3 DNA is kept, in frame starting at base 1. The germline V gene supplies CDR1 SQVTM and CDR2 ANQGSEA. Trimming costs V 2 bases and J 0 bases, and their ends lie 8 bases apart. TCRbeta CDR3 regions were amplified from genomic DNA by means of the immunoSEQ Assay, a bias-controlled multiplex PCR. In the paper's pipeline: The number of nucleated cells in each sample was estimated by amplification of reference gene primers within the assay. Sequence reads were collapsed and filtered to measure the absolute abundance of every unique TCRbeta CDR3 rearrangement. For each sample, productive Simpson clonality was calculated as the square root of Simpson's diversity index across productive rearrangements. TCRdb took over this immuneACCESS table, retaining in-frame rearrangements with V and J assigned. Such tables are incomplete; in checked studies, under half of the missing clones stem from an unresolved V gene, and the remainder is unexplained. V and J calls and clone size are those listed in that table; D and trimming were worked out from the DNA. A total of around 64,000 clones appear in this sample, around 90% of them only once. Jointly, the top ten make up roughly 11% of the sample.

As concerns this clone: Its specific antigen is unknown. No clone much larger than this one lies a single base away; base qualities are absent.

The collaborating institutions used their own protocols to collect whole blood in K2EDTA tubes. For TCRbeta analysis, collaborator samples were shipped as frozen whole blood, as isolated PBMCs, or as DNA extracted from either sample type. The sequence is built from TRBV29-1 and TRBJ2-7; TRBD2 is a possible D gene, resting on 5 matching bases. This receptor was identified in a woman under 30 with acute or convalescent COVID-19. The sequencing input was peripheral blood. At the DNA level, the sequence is TGCAGCGTTGAATTCGGGGACTCCTACGAGCAGTACTTC. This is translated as CSVEFGDSYEQYF.